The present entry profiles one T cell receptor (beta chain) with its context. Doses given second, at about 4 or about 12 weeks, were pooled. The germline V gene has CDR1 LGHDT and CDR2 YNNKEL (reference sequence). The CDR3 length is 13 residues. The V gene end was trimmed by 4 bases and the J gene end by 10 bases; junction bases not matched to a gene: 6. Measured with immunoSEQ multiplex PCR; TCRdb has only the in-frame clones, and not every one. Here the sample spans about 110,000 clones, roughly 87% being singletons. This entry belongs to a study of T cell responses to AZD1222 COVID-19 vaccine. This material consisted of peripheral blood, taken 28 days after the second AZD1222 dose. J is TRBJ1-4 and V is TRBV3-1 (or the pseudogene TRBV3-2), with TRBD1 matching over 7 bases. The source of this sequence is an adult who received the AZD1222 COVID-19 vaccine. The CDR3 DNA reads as TGTGCCAGCAGCCGCCCAGGGGGAGGAAAACTGTTTTTT. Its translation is CASSRPGGGKLFF.